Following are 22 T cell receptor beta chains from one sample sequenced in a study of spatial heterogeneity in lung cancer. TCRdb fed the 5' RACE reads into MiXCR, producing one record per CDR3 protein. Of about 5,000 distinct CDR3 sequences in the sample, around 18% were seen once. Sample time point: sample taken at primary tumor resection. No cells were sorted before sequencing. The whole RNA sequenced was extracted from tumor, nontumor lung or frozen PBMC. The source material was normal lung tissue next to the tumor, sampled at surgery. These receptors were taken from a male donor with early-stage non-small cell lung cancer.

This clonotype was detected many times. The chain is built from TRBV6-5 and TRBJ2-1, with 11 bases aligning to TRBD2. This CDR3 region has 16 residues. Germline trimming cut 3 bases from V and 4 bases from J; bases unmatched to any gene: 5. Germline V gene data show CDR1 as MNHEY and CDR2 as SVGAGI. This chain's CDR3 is CASSYRTSGLYNEQFF. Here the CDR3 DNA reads TGTGCCAGCAGTTATCGGACTAGCGGGTTATACAATGAGCAGTTCTTC.

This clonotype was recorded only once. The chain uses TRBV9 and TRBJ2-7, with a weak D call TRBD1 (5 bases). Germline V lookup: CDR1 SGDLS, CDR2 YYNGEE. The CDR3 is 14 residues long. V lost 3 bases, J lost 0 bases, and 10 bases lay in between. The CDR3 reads CASSGTGRSYEQYF. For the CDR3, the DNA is TGTGCCAGCAGCGGAACAGGACGCTCCTACGAGCAGTACTTC.

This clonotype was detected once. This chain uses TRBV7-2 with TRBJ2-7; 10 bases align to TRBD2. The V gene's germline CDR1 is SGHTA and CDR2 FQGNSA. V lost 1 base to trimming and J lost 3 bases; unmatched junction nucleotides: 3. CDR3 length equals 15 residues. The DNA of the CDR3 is TGTGCCAGCAGCTTAGTTAGCGGGAGGATCTACGAGCAGTACTTC. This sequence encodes CASSLVSGRIYEQYF.

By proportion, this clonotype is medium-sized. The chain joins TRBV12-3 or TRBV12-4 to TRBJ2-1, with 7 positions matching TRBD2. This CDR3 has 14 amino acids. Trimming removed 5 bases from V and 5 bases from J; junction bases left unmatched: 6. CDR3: CASSRAGRNNEQFF. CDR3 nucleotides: TGTGCCAGCAGTAGGGCCGGGAGGAACAATGAGCAGTTCTTC.

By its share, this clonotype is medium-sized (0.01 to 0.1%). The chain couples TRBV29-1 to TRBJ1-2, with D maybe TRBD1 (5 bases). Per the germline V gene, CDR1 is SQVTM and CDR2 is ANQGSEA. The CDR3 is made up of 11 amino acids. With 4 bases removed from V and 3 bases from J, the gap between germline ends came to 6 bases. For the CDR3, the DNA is TGCAGCGTTGGCAGGGACTATGGCTACACCTTC. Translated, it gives CSVGRDYGYTF.

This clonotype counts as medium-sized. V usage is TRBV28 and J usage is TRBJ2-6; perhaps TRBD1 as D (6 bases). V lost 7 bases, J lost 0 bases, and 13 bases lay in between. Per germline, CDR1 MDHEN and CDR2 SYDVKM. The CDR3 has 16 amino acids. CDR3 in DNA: TGTGCCAGCAAACCCTCACAGGGCTCTGGGGCCAACGTCCTGACTTTC. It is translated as CASKPSQGSGANVLTF.

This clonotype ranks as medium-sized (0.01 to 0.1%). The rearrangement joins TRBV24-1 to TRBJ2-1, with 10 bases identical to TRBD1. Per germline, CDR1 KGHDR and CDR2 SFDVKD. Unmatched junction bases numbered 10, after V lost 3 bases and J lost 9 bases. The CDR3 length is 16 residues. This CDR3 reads CATSDTDRGRRGEQFF. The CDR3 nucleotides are TGTGCCACCAGTGATACCGACAGGGGGCGCAGGGGTGAGCAGTTCTTC.

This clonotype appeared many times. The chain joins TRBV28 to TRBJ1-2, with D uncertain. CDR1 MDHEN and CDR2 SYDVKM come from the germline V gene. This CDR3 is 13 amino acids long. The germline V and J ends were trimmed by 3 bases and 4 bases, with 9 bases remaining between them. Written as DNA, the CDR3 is TGTGCCAGCAGTTTTGAAGTTGGCTATGGCTACACCTTC. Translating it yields CASSFEVGYGYTF.

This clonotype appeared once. CDR3 protein: CASTRLARAPQETQYF. The DNA of the CDR3 is TGTGCCAGCACCCGGCTAGCGAGAGCCCCCCAAGAGACCCAGTACTTC. The rearrangement joins TRBV3-1 to TRBJ2-5; perhaps TRBD2 as D (6 bases). Germline loops: CDR1 LGHDT, CDR2 YNNKEL (reference sequence). V lost 7 bases and J lost 1, with 19 bases in between. The CDR3 covers 16 residues.

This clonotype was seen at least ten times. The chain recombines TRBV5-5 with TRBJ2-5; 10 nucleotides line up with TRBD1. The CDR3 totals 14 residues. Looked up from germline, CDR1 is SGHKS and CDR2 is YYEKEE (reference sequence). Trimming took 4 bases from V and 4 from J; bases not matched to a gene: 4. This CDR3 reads CASSKTGGTETQYF. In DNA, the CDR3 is TGTGCCAGCAGCAAGACAGGGGGCACAGAGACCCAGTACTTC.

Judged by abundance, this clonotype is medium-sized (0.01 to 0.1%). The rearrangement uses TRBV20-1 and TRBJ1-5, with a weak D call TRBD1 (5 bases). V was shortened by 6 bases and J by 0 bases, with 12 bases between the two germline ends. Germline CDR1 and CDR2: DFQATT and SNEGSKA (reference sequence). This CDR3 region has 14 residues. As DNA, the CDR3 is TGCAGTGCGCCGACAGCTTATAGCAATCAGCCCCAGCATTTT. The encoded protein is CSAPTAYSNQPQHF.

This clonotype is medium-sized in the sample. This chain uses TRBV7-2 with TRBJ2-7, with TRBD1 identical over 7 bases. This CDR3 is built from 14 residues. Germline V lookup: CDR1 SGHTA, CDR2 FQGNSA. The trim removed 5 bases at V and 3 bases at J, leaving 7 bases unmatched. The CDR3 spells CASSVQGGLYEQYF. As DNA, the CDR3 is TGTGCCAGCAGCGTCCAAGGGGGCCTCTACGAGCAGTACTTC.

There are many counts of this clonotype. The CDR3: CASSQDRAEDQPQHF. In DNA, the CDR3 is TGTGCCAGCAGTCAGGACAGGGCGGAGGATCAGCCCCAGCATTTT. The gene calls are TRBV2 and TRBJ1-5; 8 bases map to TRBD1. Germline V gene lookup returns CDR1 SNHLY and CDR2 FYNNEI. V shed 5 bases and J 5 bases; nucleotides not matched to a gene: 8. This CDR3 has 15 residues.

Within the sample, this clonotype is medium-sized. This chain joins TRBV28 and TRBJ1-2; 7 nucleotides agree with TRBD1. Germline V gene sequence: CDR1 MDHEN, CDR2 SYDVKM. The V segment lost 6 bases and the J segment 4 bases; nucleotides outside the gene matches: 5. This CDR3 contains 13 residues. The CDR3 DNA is TGTGCCAGCAGATCCCAGGGGGGCTATGGCTACACCTTC. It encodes CASRSQGGYGYTF.

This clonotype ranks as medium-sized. CDR3 in DNA: TGTGCCAGCAGCTTAGGGACAGGTCCGCTCAAGGCTGGCTACACCTTC. Translated, it gives CASSLGTGPLKAGYTF. The V and J genes are TRBV7-9 and TRBJ1-2, with 7 bases lining up with TRBD1. Germline V CDR1 and CDR2: SEHNR, FQNEAQ (reference sequence). The CDR3 loop spans 16 amino acids. J lost 7 bases, V lost 1 base, and 12 bases had no gene match.

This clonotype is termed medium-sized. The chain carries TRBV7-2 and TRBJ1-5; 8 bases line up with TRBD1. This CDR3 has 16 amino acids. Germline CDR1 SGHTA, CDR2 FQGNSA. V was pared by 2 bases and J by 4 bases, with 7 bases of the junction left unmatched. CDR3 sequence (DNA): TGTGCCAGCAGCTTAAGAGACAGGGGCGGGAATCAGCCCCAGCATTTT. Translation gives CASSLRDRGGNQPQHF.

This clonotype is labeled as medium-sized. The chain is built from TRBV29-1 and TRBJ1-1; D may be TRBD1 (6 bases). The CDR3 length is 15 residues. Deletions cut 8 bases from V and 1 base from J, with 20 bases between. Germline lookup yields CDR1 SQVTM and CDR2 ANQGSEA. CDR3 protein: CSFIWGGTQNTEAFF. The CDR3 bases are TGCAGCTTTATCTGGGGGGGCACTCAGAACACTGAAGCTTTCTTT. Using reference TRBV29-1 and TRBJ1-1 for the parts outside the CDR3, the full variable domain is SAVISQKPSRDICQRGTSLTIQCQVDSQVTMMFWYRQQPGQSLTLIATANQGSEATYESGFVIDKFPISRPNLTFSTLTVSNMSPEDSSIYLCSFIWGGTQNTEAFFGQGTRLTVV.

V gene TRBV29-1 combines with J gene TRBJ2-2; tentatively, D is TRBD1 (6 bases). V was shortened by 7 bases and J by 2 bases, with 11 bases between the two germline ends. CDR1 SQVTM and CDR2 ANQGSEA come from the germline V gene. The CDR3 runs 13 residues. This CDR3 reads CSGRDKNTGELFF. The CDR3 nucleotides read TGCAGCGGCAGGGACAAAAACACCGGGGAGCTGTTTTTT.

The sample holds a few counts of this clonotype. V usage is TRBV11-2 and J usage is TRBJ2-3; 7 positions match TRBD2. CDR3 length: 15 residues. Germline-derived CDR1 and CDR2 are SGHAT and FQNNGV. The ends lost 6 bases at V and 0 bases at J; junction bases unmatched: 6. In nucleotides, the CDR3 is TGTGCCAGCAGTACGGGAGGCTCTAGCACAGATACGCAGTATTTT. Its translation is CASSTGGSSTDTQYF.

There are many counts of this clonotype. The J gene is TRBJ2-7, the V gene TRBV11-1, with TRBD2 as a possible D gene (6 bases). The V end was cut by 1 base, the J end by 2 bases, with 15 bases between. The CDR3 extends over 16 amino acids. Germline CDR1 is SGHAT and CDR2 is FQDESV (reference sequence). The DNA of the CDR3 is TGTGCCAGCAGCTTAGATTCGGCGGGAAGTACCTACGAGCAGTACTTC. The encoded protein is CASSLDSAGSTYEQYF.

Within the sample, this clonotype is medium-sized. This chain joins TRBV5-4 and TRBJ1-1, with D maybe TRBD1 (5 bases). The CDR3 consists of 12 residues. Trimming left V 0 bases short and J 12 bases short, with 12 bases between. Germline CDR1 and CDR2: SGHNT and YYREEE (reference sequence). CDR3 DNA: TGTGCCAGCAGCTTGGAGGGGCAGGGAACTTTCTTT. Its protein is CASSLEGQGTFF.

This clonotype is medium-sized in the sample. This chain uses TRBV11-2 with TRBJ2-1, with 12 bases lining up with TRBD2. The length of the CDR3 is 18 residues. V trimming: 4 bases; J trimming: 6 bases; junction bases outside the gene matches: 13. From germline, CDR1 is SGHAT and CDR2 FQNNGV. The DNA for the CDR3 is TGTGCCAGCAGCTCCCTACAGAGGACTAGCGGGGCCTTCAATGAGCAGTTCTTC. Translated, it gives CASSSLQRTSGAFNEQFF.